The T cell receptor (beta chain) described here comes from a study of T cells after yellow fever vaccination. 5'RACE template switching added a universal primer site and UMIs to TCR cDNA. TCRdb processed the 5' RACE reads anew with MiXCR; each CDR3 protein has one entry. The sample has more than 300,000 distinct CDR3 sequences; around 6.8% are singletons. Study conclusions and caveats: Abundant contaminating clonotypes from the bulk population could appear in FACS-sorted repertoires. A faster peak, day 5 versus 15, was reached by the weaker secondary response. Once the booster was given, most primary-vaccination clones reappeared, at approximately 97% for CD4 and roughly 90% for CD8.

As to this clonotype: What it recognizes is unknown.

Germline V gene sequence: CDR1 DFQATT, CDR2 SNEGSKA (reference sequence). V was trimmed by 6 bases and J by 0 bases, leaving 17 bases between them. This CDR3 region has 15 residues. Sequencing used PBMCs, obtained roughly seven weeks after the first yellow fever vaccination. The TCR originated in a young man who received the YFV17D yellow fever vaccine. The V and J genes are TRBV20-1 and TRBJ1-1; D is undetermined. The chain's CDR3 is CSARRARALNTEAFF. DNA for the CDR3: TGCAGTGCCAGGAGGGCAAGGGCCCTGAACACTGAAGCTTTCTTT.